A single sample is the source of the 15 T cell receptor beta chains below, sequenced in a study of cytomegalovirus exposure and HLA in healthy donors. This PCR relied on a set of 60 Vbeta primers and 13 Jbeta primers. The repertoire was sequenced with immunoSEQ multiplex PCR; TCRdb's copy has only in-frame clones and lacks some. The sample's table shows 110,000 to 150,000 clones. Sequenced sample: PBMCs. The receptors were gathered from a male donor in good health and CMV-seronegative.

The chain combines TRBV11-2 with TRBJ2-3; a weak D match, TRBD2 (6 bases). CDR1 is SGHAT, CDR2 FQNNGV, per germline. V gave up 7 bases and J gave up 4 bases, with 12 bases separating them. This CDR3 is 13 amino acids long. The CDR3 here is CASKAGTADTQYF. CDR3 sequence (DNA): TGTGCCAGCAAGGCGGGAACCGCAGATACGCAGTATTTT.

This chain joins TRBV28 and TRBJ2-5; TRBD1 aligns across 8 bases. Germline CDR1 and CDR2: MDHEN and SYDVKM. V shed 6 bases and J 4 bases; nucleotides not matched to a gene: 10. The CDR3 contains 15 residues. The CDR3 bases are TGTGCCAGCAGGGAATACCTAGGACAGGGAGAGACCCAGTACTTC. Protein sequence: CASREYLGQGETQYF.

The gene calls are TRBV30 and TRBJ1-5, with a possible D match to TRBD1 (6 bases). The CDR3 contains 15 residues. The ends were cut back, 0 bases at V and 7 bases at J, with 16 bases in the middle. Germline CDR1 GTSNPN, CDR2 SVGIG (reference sequence). The DNA for the CDR3 is TGTGCCTGGAGTGTAAGGTCGACAGGAGGACAGCCCCAGCATTTT. It is translated as CAWSVRSTGGQPQHF.

V is TRBV5-4 and J is TRBJ2-7; 8 nucleotides agree with TRBD2. Per germline, CDR1 SGHNT and CDR2 YYREEE (reference sequence). The trim removed 4 bases at V and 0 bases at J, leaving 6 bases unmatched. The CDR3 is made up of 15 amino acids. CDR3 in amino acids: CASSHIAGSSYEQYF. In nucleotides, the CDR3 is TGTGCCAGCAGCCACATAGCGGGATCCTCCTACGAGCAGTACTTC.

The J gene is TRBJ2-3, the V gene TRBV18; 7 bases line up with TRBD1. Germline CDR1 reads KGHSH; CDR2 reads LQKENI. The CDR3 runs to 19 residues. The J segment lost 2 bases and the V segment lost 2 bases, leaving 16 bases of the junction unmatched. CDR3 in amino acids: CASSPWAVGDRSATDTQYF. The DNA of the CDR3 is TGTGCCAGCTCACCATGGGCCGTGGGGGACAGATCGGCCACAGATACGCAGTATTTT.

The chain couples TRBV29-1 to TRBJ2-7; D may be TRBD2 (7 bases). Germline CDR1 SQVTM, CDR2 ANQGSEA. Trimming removed 4 bases at V and 5 bases at J, with 9 bases between. The CDR3 spans 11 residues. The CDR3: CSVGGGHEQYF. The CDR3 bases are TGCAGCGTTGGGGGGGGCCACGAGCAGTACTTC.

This chain uses TRBV9 with TRBJ2-1; tentative D call: TRBD2 (8 bases). The CDR3 totals 15 residues. Trimming pared 4 bases from V and 2 bases from J, leaving 13 bases between. Germline-derived CDR1 and CDR2 are SGDLS and YYNGEE. CDR3 loop: CASSREGATYNEQFF. CDR3 nucleotide sequence: TGTGCCAGCAGCCGGGAGGGGGCTACCTACAATGAGCAGTTCTTC.

The chain combines TRBV5-5 with TRBJ1-5; possibly TRBD1 for D (6 bases). The ends were cut back, 0 bases at V and 4 bases at J, with 11 bases in the middle. This CDR3 spans 15 amino acids. The V gene's germline CDR1 is SGHKS and CDR2 YYEKEE (reference sequence). CDR3 sequence: CASSLEGGSNQPQHF. CDR3 DNA sequence: TGTGCCAGCAGCTTGGAAGGGGGATCAAATCAGCCCCAGCATTTT.

V is TRBV27 and J is TRBJ1-1; tentatively, D is TRBD1 (5 bases). The V and J ends lost 3 bases and 9 bases respectively, with 14 bases between them. CDR3 size: 13 residues. The germline CDR1 and CDR2 sequences are MNHEY and SMNVEV (reference sequence). DNA of the CDR3: TGTGCCAGCAGTTTGGCCAGGAGGGACCAAGCTTTCTTT. It translates to CASSLARRDQAFF.

The chain recombines TRBV30 with TRBJ1-4, with D hard to call. The CDR3 has 12 amino acids. V dropped 4 bases and J dropped 8 bases, with 11 bases sitting between them. The germline V gene encodes CDR1 GTSNPN and CDR2 SVGIG (reference sequence). CDR3 bases: TGTGCCTGGACTAGGCCGGGGGAAAAACTGTTTTTT. This encodes CAWTRPGEKLFF.

The chain links TRBV5-4 to TRBJ2-3; TRBD2 is a possible D gene (5 bases). The V end lost 0 bases, the J end lost 4 bases, and 15 bases lay between the germline ends. There are 16 residues in the CDR3. The germline V gene encodes CDR1 SGHNT and CDR2 YYREEE (reference sequence). The CDR3 reads CASSLGTFPPPDTQYF. The DNA of the CDR3 is TGTGCCAGCAGCTTGGGGACTTTCCCCCCACCAGATACGCAGTATTTT. Combining the CDR3 with reference TRBV5-4 and TRBJ2-3 gives the whole variable domain ETGVTQSPTHLIKTRGQQVTLRCSSQSGHNTVSWYQQALGQGPQFIFQYYREEENGRGNFPPRFSGLQFPNYSSELNVNALELDDSALYLCASSLGTFPPPDTQYFGPGTRLTVL.

The gene calls are TRBV7-2 and TRBJ1-1; 7 bases line up with TRBD1. J was trimmed by 0 bases and V by 5 bases; bases with no gene match: 6. Per germline, CDR1 SGHTA and CDR2 FQGNSA. This CDR3 region has 15 residues. CDR3 protein: CASSLGGPLNTEAFF. The CDR3 region has the DNA TGTGCCAGCAGCCTAGGGGGCCCCTTGAACACTGAAGCTTTCTTT.

V usage is TRBV6-1 and J usage is TRBJ2-7; 8 positions match TRBD2. The trim removed 4 bases at V and 5 bases at J, leaving 13 bases unmatched. This CDR3 is 16 amino acids long. In germline, CDR1 is MNHNS, CDR2 SASEGT. The CDR3 sequence is CASSVRLARMGDEQYF. DNA for the CDR3: TGTGCCAGCAGTGTCCGACTAGCGAGGATGGGGGACGAGCAGTACTTC.

V and J are TRBV5-8 and TRBJ2-7; 8 bases align to TRBD2. The CDR3 totals 15 residues. After removal of 9 bases from V and 5 bases from J, the junction contained 16 bases not matched to a gene. Germline V gene data show CDR1 as SGHTS and CDR2 as YDEGEE. The CDR3 region has the DNA TGTGCCAACCCGCGCGGGAGCGGGAGAATCAACGAGCAGTACTTC. It translates to CANPRGSGRINEQYF.

The chain combines TRBV7-2 with TRBJ2-2; a weak D match, TRBD1 (5 bases). The CDR3 spans 15 residues. The germline V and J ends were trimmed by 1 base and 5 bases, with 11 bases remaining between them. Germline V gives CDR1 SGHTA, CDR2 FQGNSA. CDR3 region: CASSLDPRTTGELFF. CDR3 sequence (DNA): TGTGCCAGCAGCTTAGACCCCAGGACAACCGGGGAGCTGTTTTTT.